These T cell receptor beta chains were read from a single sample in a study of cytomegalovirus exposure and HLA in healthy donors. The data were produced by immunoSEQ multiplex PCR, yet TCRdb's version contains in-frame clones alone and is incomplete. The sample consists of fewer than 110,000 clones, about three quarters of them appearing once. Sequenced: PBMCs. All receptors come from a man aged 25 to 40 in good health and CMV-seronegative. Both conserved end residues are part of each CDR3. A D gene is named only where the DNA matches it firmly. Only some rows state a clone size, as once, few, many or a class for expanded clones.

d_call clone_size j_call v_call cdr3_nt cdr3_aa
TRBD1 NA TRBJ2-7 TRBV6-6 TGTGCCAGCTTGACGGTGGGACAGGGGGGCCACGAGCAGTACTTC CASLTVGQGGHEQYF
NA NA TRBJ2-2 TRBV5-1 TGCGCCAGCAGCTTGGAGGCGGGAAAGAACACCGGGGAGCTGTTTTTT CASSLEAGKNTGELFF
NA NA TRBJ1-3 TRBV18 TGTGCCAGCTCACCAAGCGCTGCGTCTGGAAACACCATATATTTT CASSPSAASGNTIYF
NA NA TRBJ1-1 TRBV5-4 TGTGCCAGCAGCTTGGCAGGGGCCGATGAAGCTTTCTTT CASSLAGADEAFF
TRBD2 few TRBJ2-1 TRBV30 TGTGCCTGGGCCTCTAGCGGGAAGGCCTCGCAGTTCTTC CAWASSGKASQFF
TRBD2 NA TRBJ2-3 TRBV9 TGTGCCAGCAGCGTAAGTCTAGCGGGAGGGGGAGATACGCAGTATTTT CASSVSLAGGGDTQYF
NA NA TRBJ2-2 TRBV15 TGTGCCACCAGCAGAGACCGGACAGTATCCGGGGAGCTGTTTTTT CATSRDRTVSGELFF
TRBD1 NA TRBJ2-7 TRBV6-1 TGTGCCAGCAACCAGGGGGCTTTTGAGCAGTACTTC CASNQGAFEQYF
TRBD1 NA TRBJ2-1 TRBV5-1 TGCGCCAGCAGCCCAAGGGGGCAGCTTCGAATGGGCTCCTACAATGAGCAGTTCTTC CASSPRGQLRMGSYNEQFF
NA NA TRBJ2-4 TRBV7-9 TGTGCCAGCAGCTTAGTCTACGGAGAAGCCAAAAACATTCAGTACTTC CASSLVYGEAKNIQYF
TRBD1 once TRBJ2-7 TRBV20-1 TGCAGTGCTGACAGGGAATACGAGCAGTACTTC CSADREYEQYF
TRBD2 NA TRBJ2-2 TRBV2 TGTGCCAGCTCCACTAGCGGGGGGAACACCGGGGAGCTGTTTTTT CASSTSGGNTGELFF
TRBD2 few TRBJ2-7 TRBV7-8 TGTGCCAGCAGCTTAAGGTCGGGGGGGGAGGGGTACGAGCAGTACTTC CASSLRSGGEGYEQYF
NA NA TRBJ2-1 TRBV2 TGTGCCAGCAGTGAAATTCCCAGGGGAGTGGACAATGAGCAGTTCTTC CASSEIPRGVDNEQFF
TRBD1 NA TRBJ1-1 TRBV19 TGTGCCAGTCTACAGGGGCGCGGGAACACTGAAGCTTTCTTT CASLQGRGNTEAFF
TRBD2 NA TRBJ2-3 TRBV7-9 TGTGCCAGCAGACGGTTAGCGGGAGATGCGGAGTATTTT CASRRLAGDAEYF
TRBD2 NA TRBJ2-5 TRBV29-1 TGCAGCGTGGGGAGGTCGAGGGGGACTAGCGGGGCTGGGACCCAGTACTTC CSVGRSRGTSGAGTQYF
TRBD2 NA TRBJ2-1 TRBV19 TGTGCCAGTAGTCCTACTAGCGGGAGTCACAATGAGCAGTTCTTC CASSPTSGSHNEQFF
NA NA TRBJ1-5 TRBV19 TGTGCCAGTAGTACAGGGGTCAACGGGCCCCAGCATTTT CASSTGVNGPQHF
NA NA TRBJ1-3 TRBV28 TGTGCCAGCTCCTTGTTCGGGGTGGGGATTGGAAACACCATATATTTT CASSLFGVGIGNTIYF
TRBD1 NA TRBJ1-2 TRBV30 TGTGCCTGGGGACAGGGGGCATACTATGGCTACACCTTC CAWGQGAYYGYTF
NA NA TRBJ1-4 TRBV27 TGTGCCAGCAGTTTATCGCGGGGGGGTGAAAAACTGTTTTTT CASSLSRGGEKLFF
NA NA TRBJ2-2 TRBV5-1 TGCGCCAGCAGCTTGAGGGGCCCAGGGGTAACCGGGGAGCTGTTTTTT CASSLRGPGVTGELFF
NA NA TRBJ1-1 TRBV11-2 TGTGCCAGCAGCTTGTGGAAAAGTACAGGTGAAGCTTTCTTT CASSLWKSTGEAFF
NA NA TRBJ2-3 TRBV6-9 TGTGCCAGCAGTTCCCAGGGGCTGAGCACAGATACGCAGTATTTT CASSSQGLSTDTQYF
NA NA TRBJ1-3 TRBV4-1 TGCGCCAGCAGCCCCCGAGGGAACACCATATATTTT CASSPRGNTIYF
TRBD1 few TRBJ2-3 TRBV29-1 TGCAGCGTTGAGGGAGACAGGGCCCTCACAGATACGCAGTATTTT CSVEGDRALTDTQYF
TRBD2 NA TRBJ2-7 TRBV5-1 TGCGCCAGCAGCTTGGAGATCACGGGAGGGCGCGAGCAGTACTTC CASSLEITGGREQYF
NA NA TRBJ1-5 TRBV10-2 TGCGCCAGCAGCGGGGGGAGTAAAGAGCCCCAGCATTTT CASSGGSKEPQHF
TRBD1 NA TRBJ2-3 TRBV5-1 TGCGCCAGCAGCCAGGACAGGGGTAGCACAGATACGCAGTATTTT CASSQDRGSTDTQYF
NA NA TRBJ1-5 TRBV28 TGTGCCACCACTCCCATAGGGGGCAATCAGCCCCAGCATTTT CATTPIGGNQPQHF
NA NA TRBJ2-2 TRBV7-9 TGTGCCAGCAGCTTATTATTCACAGAGAACGGGGAGCTGTTTTTT CASSLLFTENGELFF
NA few TRBJ2-7 TRBV19 TGTGCCAGTAGTTCACAGGGTAGCTACGAGCAGTACTTC CASSSQGSYEQYF
TRBD2 NA TRBJ2-1 TRBV5-8 TGTGCCAGCTCCGGGACTAGCGGGAAAGGCGAGCAGTTCTTC CASSGTSGKGEQFF
NA NA TRBJ2-7 TRBV14 TGTGCCAGCAGCCAAACGGGTTACTACGAGCAGTACTTC CASSQTGYYEQYF
NA NA TRBJ1-2 TRBV6-1 TGTGCCAGCAGTGAAATTGCAGGGTACTATGGCTACACCTTC CASSEIAGYYGYTF
TRBD1 NA TRBJ2-1 TRBV7-3 TGTGCCAGCAGCTTATCCCGGACAGGGCAATTCAATGAGCAGTTCTTC CASSLSRTGQFNEQFF
NA NA TRBJ2-5 TRBV5-4 TGTGCCAGCAGCTTGGGGGTTGGCGGGACGCAAGAGACCCAGTACTTC CASSLGVGGTQETQYF
NA few TRBJ1-6 TRBV5-4 TGTGCCACCCAGATGGTCATGGGGTTGGGAGTTTCACCCCTCCACTTT CATQMVMGLGVSPLHF
TRBD1 NA TRBJ2-7 TRBV19 TGTGCCAGTAGTTCACGACAGGGGAATTGGTACGAGCAGTACTTC CASSSRQGNWYEQYF
TRBD2 NA TRBJ2-3 TRBV6-5 TGTGCCAGCGGGCTAGCTAGCGGAGTTACAGATACGCAGTATTTT CASGLASGVTDTQYF
NA NA TRBJ2-5 TRBV5-1 TGCGCCAGCAGCTCCCGCGGGGGCGCTGAAGAGACCCAGTACTTC CASSSRGGAEETQYF
NA NA TRBJ1-5 TRBV27 TGTGCCAGCAGTTTATTTCTTGACAGCAGCAATCAGCCCCAGCATTTT CASSLFLDSSNQPQHF
TRBD1 NA TRBJ2-3 TRBV5-6 TGTGCCAGCAGCTTCGGACAGGGCACAGATACGCAGTATTTT CASSFGQGTDTQYF
TRBD2 NA TRBJ2-1 TRBV7-3 TGTGCCAGCAGCTTAACTGCGGGGGGCCCCTACAATGAGCAGTTCTTC CASSLTAGGPYNEQFF
TRBD1 NA TRBJ1-3 TRBV30 TGTGCCTGGAGCCTACAGGGGGCATGGAACACCATATATTTT CAWSLQGAWNTIYF
TRBD2 NA TRBJ2-1 TRBV7-2 TGTGCCAGCAGCCTATTGGGGAGCGGGAGTGGCAATGAGCAGTTCTTC CASSLLGSGSGNEQFF
TRBD1 NA TRBJ2-7 TRBV7-6 TGTGCCAGCAGCCCCGGGACAGGGGATTACGAGCAGTACTTC CASSPGTGDYEQYF
NA NA TRBJ1-2 TRBV20-1 TGCAGTGCTAAGGACCGGGAAGACTACACCTTC CSAKDREDYTF
TRBD2 NA TRBJ2-1 TRBV5-4 TGTGCCAGCAGCTTGTGGCGACTAGCGGAAAACAATGAGCAGTTCTTC CASSLWRLAENNEQFF
NA few TRBJ1-1 TRBV5-6 TGTGCCAGCAGCTTGGTAGGAGTCGGCACTGAAGCTTTCTTT CASSLVGVGTEAFF
NA NA TRBJ1-4 TRBV29-1 TGCAGCGTTGTAGGTCGCGGGGCAACTAATGAAAAACTGTTTTTT CSVVGRGATNEKLFF
TRBD2 NA TRBJ2-7 TRBV9 TGTGCCAGCAGCGTAGATTCTAGCGGATACGAGCAGTACTTC CASSVDSSGYEQYF
TRBD2 NA TRBJ2-3 TRBV10-3 TGTGCCATCAGTGAGAAGGGCGGGAGGGCAGATACGCAGTATTTT CAISEKGGRADTQYF
NA NA TRBJ2-7 TRBV18 TGTGCCAGCTCACCACAGGGGGTACCTCGCTCCTACGAGCAGTACTTC CASSPQGVPRSYEQYF
TRBD1 NA TRBJ2-1 TRBV2 TGTGCCAGCAGCCCGGACAGGACCTACAATGAGCAGTTCTTC CASSPDRTYNEQFF
NA NA TRBJ2-5 TRBV7-2 TGTGCCAGCAGCTTAGGTCCTCGACAACAAGAGACCCAGTACTTC CASSLGPRQQETQYF